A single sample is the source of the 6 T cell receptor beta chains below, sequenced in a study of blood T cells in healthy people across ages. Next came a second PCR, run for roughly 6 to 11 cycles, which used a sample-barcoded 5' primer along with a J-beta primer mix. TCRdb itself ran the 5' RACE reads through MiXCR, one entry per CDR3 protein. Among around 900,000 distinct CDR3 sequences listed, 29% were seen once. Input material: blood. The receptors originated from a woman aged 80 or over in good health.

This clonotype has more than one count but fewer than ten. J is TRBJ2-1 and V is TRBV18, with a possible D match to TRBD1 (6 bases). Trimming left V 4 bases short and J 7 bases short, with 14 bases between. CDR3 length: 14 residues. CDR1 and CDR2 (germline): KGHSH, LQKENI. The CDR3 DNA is TGTGCCAGCTCACGGTTACTCCAGGGGAATGAGCAGTTCTTC. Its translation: CASSRLLQGNEQFF.

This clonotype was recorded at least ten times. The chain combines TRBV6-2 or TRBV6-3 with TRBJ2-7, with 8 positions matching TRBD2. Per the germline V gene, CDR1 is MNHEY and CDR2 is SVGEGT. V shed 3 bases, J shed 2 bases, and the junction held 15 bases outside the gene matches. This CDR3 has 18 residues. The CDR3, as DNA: TGTGCCAGCAGTTATTCCGTACTCTTAGCGGGGATTACCTACGAGCAGTACTTC. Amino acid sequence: CASSYSVLLAGITYEQYF.

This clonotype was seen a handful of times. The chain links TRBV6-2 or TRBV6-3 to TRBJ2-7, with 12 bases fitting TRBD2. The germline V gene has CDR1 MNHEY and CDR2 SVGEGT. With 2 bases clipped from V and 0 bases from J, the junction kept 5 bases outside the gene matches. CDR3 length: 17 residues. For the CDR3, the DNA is TGTGCCAGCAGTTACAGACTAGCGGGAGCCCCCTCCTACGAGCAGTACTTC. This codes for CASSYRLAGAPSYEQYF.

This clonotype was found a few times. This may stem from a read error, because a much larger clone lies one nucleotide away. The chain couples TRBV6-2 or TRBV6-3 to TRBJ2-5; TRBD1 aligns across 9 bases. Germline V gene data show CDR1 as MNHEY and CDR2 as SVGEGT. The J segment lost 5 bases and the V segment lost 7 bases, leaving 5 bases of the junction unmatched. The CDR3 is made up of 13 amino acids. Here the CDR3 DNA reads TGTGCCAGCATCCAGACAGGGGGGGAGACCCAGTACTTC. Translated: CASIQTGGETQYF.

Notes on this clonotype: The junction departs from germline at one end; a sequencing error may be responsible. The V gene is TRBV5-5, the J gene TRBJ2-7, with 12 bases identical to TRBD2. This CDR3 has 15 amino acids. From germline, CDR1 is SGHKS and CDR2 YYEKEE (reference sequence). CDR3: CAGSLGLAGTYEQYF. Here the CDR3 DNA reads TGTGCCGGCAGCTTGGGACTAGCGGGTACCTACGAGCAGTACTTC.

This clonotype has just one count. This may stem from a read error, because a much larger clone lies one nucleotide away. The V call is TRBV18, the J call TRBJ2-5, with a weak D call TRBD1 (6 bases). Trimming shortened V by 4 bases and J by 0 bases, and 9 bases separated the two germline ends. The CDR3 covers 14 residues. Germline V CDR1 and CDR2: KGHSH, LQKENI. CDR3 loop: CASSRRTDQETQYF. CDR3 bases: TGTGCCAGCTCACGTCGGACAGACCAAGAGACCCAGTACTTC.